This T cell receptor (beta chain) was recorded in a study of identical twins. A single record per CDR3 protein comes from TCRdb applying MiXCR to the 5' RACE reads. Of about 890,000 distinct CDR3 sequences in the sample, approximately 13% were seen once. This clonotype was seen a few times. Another study also made use of these data, one on yellow fever vaccine responses in identical twins.

This clonotype was sampled from a woman under 30 in good health. The specimen sequenced was PBMCs.

CDR3 coding DNA: TGTGCCAGCAGTGATTTACTAGCGGGGAGACAACAAGAGACCCAGTACTTC. It specifies CASSDLLAGRQQETQYF. The chain combines TRBV25-1 with TRBJ2-5; TRBD2 matches at 10 bases. V shed 3 bases and J 2 bases; nucleotides not matched to a gene: 9. Germline CDR1 reads MGHDK; CDR2 reads SYGVNS. This CDR3 is 17 amino acids long.